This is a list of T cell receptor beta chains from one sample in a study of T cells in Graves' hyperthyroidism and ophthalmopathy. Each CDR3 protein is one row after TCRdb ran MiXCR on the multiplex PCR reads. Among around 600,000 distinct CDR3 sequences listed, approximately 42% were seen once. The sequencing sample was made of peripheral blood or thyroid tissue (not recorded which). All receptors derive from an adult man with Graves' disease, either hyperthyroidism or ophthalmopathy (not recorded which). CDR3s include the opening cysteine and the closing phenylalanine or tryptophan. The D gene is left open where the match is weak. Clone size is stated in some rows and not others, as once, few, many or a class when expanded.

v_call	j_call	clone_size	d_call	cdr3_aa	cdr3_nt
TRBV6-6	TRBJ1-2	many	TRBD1	CASTSPGQNGYTF	TGTGCCAGCACCTCCCCGGGACAGAATGGCTACACCTTC
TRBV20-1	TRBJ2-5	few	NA	CSEKGRGETQYF	TGCAGTGAAAAAGGCCGGGGAGAGACCCAGTACTTC
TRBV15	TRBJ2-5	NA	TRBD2	CATSRDLRTSGGAAETQYF	TGTGCCACCAGCAGAGATCTTCGGACTAGCGGGGGGGCGGCCGAGACCCAGTACTTC
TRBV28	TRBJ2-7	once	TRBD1	CASSAGTGESYEQYF	TGTGCCAGCAGTGCAGGGACAGGTGAATCCTACGAGCAGTACTTC
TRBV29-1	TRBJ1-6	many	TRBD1	CSVRTGANSPLHF	TGCAGCGTTCGGACAGGGGCTAATTCACCCCTCCACTTT
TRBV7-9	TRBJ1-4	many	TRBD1	CASSSGQYNEKLFF	TGTGCCAGCAGCTCGGGACAGTATAATGAAAAACTGTTTTTT
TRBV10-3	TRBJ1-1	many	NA	CAISELANTEAFF	TGTGCCATCAGTGAGTTGGCGAACACTGAAGCTTTCTTT
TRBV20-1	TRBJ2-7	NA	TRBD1	CSATQGAAYEQYF	TGCAGTGCTACTCAGGGGGCGGCCTACGAGCAGTACTTC
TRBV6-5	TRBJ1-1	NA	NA	CAKTEAFF	TGTGCCAAGACTGAAGCTTTCTTT
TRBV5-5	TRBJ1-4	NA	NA	CASSAGTYEKLFF	TGTGCCAGCAGCGCCGGGACTTATGAAAAACTGTTTTTT
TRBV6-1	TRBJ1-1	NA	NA	CASSDDRVMGTEAFF	TGTGCCAGCAGTGATGATAGGGTGATGGGCACTGAAGCTTTCTTT
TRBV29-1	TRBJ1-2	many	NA	CSVEVQGYNYGYTF	TGCAGCGTTGAAGTACAGGGATATAACTATGGCTACACCTTC
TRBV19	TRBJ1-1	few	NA	CASRSWMNTEAFF	TGTGCCAGTAGATCTTGGATGAACACTGAAGCTTTCTTT
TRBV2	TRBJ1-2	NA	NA	CASSYLGGGETNYGYTF	TGTGCCAGCAGTTACCTTGGAGGAGGCGAAACTAACTATGGCTACACCTTC